These T cell receptor beta chains were read from a single sample in a study of T cell responses to AZD1222 COVID-19 vaccine. Method: immunoSEQ multiplex PCR; TCRdb's copy keeps in-frame clones and lacks some. Of around 76,000 clones in the sample, roughly 85% were seen once. The material was peripheral blood, obtained on day 0 of AZD1222 vaccination. The receptors shown here come from an adult in good health. The CDR3 runs from the conserved cysteine through the conserved F or W. D genes are given only for firm matches. Part of the rows lack a size; the others show once, few, many or a class for expanded clones.

clone size: .; J gene: TRBJ2-5; V gene: TRBV6-2/TRBV6-3; D gene: .; CDR3 protein: CASSYHTSPGETQYF; CDR3 DNA: TGTGCCAGCAGTTACCACACTAGCCCTGGGGAGACCCAGTACTTC
clone size: .; J gene: TRBJ2-3; V gene: TRBV25-1; D gene: .; CDR3 protein: CASRTPSTDTQYF; CDR3 DNA: TGTGCCAGCCGGACACCTAGCACAGATACGCAGTATTTT
clone size: .; J gene: TRBJ1-2; V gene: TRBV19; D gene: .; CDR3 protein: CASSRGVGYGYTF; CDR3 DNA: TGTGCCAGTAGTCGGGGGGTTGGCTATGGCTACACCTTC
clone size: .; J gene: TRBJ2-2; V gene: TRBV15; D gene: .; CDR3 protein: CATSRDTRELFF; CDR3 DNA: TGTGCCACCAGCAGAGATACCCGGGAGCTGTTTTTT
clone size: .; J gene: TRBJ1-1; V gene: TRBV5-8; D gene: .; CDR3 protein: CASSPWGGAGTEAFF; CDR3 DNA: TGTGCCAGCAGCCCATGGGGGGGCGCGGGGACTGAAGCTTTCTTT
clone size: .; J gene: TRBJ2-1; V gene: TRBV9; D gene: TRBD1; CDR3 protein: CATSPGTVLAPTYNEQFF; CDR3 DNA: TGTGCCACCTCGCCAGGGACAGTCCTCGCCCCTACCTACAATGAGCAGTTCTTC
clone size: once; J gene: TRBJ1-5; V gene: TRBV6-5; D gene: .; CDR3 protein: CASSYSRQGDQPQHF; CDR3 DNA: TGTGCCAGCAGTTACTCTCGGCAGGGCGATCAGCCCCAGCATTTT
clone size: .; J gene: TRBJ2-7; V gene: TRBV27; D gene: TRBD2; CDR3 protein: CASSLLAGGPYEQYF; CDR3 DNA: TGTGCCAGCAGTCTCCTAGCGGGGGGGCCCTACGAGCAGTACTTC
clone size: .; J gene: TRBJ1-1; V gene: TRBV5-6; D gene: .; CDR3 protein: CASRSSPNTEAFF; CDR3 DNA: TGTGCCAGCAGATCATCTCCGAACACTGAAGCTTTCTTT
clone size: once; J gene: TRBJ2-2; V gene: TRBV12-3/TRBV12-4; D gene: .; CDR3 protein: CASISAGELFF; CDR3 DNA: TGTGCCAGCATTTCGGCCGGGGAGCTGTTTTTT
clone size: .; J gene: TRBJ1-5; V gene: TRBV5-1; D gene: .; CDR3 protein: CASSFGRDGPQHF; CDR3 DNA: TGCGCCAGCAGCTTTGGCAGGGATGGACCCCAGCATTTT
clone size: .; J gene: TRBJ1-2; V gene: TRBV7-3; D gene: TRBD1; CDR3 protein: CASSLGFGTGPTF; CDR3 DNA: TGTGCCAGCAGCTTAGGGTTCGGGACAGGCCCTACCTTC
clone size: .; J gene: TRBJ2-6; V gene: TRBV11-2; D gene: .; CDR3 protein: CASSLEASGANVLTF; CDR3 DNA: TGTGCCAGCAGCTTAGAGGCCTCTGGGGCCAACGTCCTGACTTTC
clone size: .; J gene: TRBJ2-3; V gene: TRBV15; D gene: TRBD1; CDR3 protein: CATSGLQGATDTQYF; CDR3 DNA: TGTGCCACCAGCGGCCTACAGGGGGCGACAGATACGCAGTATTTT
clone size: .; J gene: TRBJ1-1; V gene: TRBV5-1; D gene: TRBD1; CDR3 protein: CASSSDRGDTEAFF; CDR3 DNA: TGCGCCAGCAGCTCGGACAGGGGAGACACTGAAGCTTTCTTT
clone size: once; J gene: TRBJ1-3; V gene: TRBV13; D gene: .; CDR3 protein: CASSRDRTSGNTIYF; CDR3 DNA: TGTGCCAGCAGCCGGGACCGCACCTCTGGAAACACCATATATTTT
clone size: .; J gene: TRBJ1-2; V gene: TRBV5-4; D gene: .; CDR3 protein: CASSSTLRGVDGYTF; CDR3 DNA: TGTGCCAGCAGCTCCACGCTTCGTGGGGTGGATGGCTACACCTTC
clone size: few; J gene: TRBJ1-4; V gene: TRBV18; D gene: TRBD1; CDR3 protein: CASSQTAGTGDEKLFF; CDR3 DNA: TGTGCCAGCTCACAAACAGCCGGGACAGGGGATGAAAAACTGTTTTTT
clone size: .; J gene: TRBJ1-2; V gene: TRBV7-8; D gene: .; CDR3 protein: CASSSGTNEGYTF; CDR3 DNA: TGTGCCAGCAGCTCCGGGACTAATGAAGGCTACACCTTC
clone size: .; J gene: TRBJ2-3; V gene: TRBV6-2/TRBV6-3; D gene: .; CDR3 protein: CASSYSSLEDTQYF; CDR3 DNA: TGTGCCAGCAGTTACTCTTCGCTCGAGGATACGCAGTATTTT
clone size: .; J gene: TRBJ1-5; V gene: TRBV6-5; D gene: TRBD1; CDR3 protein: CASSIQGASNQPQHF; CDR3 DNA: TGTGCCAGCAGCATACAGGGGGCAAGCAATCAGCCCCAGCATTTT
clone size: .; J gene: TRBJ1-5; V gene: TRBV5-6; D gene: .; CDR3 protein: CASSLEAYSNQPQHF; CDR3 DNA: TGTGCCAGCAGCTTGGAGGCATATAGCAATCAGCCCCAGCATTTT
clone size: .; J gene: TRBJ2-7; V gene: TRBV7-2; D gene: .; CDR3 protein: CASSLAQTGNTGYEQYF; CDR3 DNA: TGTGCCAGCAGCTTAGCGCAAACAGGGAATACTGGCTACGAGCAGTACTTC
clone size: .; J gene: TRBJ1-1; V gene: TRBV5-5; D gene: .; CDR3 protein: CASSIYTEAFF; CDR3 DNA: TGTGCCAGCAGCATATACACTGAAGCTTTCTTT
clone size: .; J gene: TRBJ1-1; V gene: TRBV3-1/TRBV3-2; D gene: TRBD1; CDR3 protein: CASSHRQGNTEAFF; CDR3 DNA: TGTGCCAGCAGCCACCGACAGGGGAACACTGAAGCTTTCTTT
clone size: .; J gene: TRBJ1-1; V gene: TRBV27; D gene: .; CDR3 protein: CASSLSVNTEAFF; CDR3 DNA: TGTGCCAGCAGTCTCTCCGTGAACACTGAAGCTTTCTTT
clone size: .; J gene: TRBJ1-2; V gene: TRBV12-5; D gene: .; CDR3 protein: CASGLFPGTAYGYTF; CDR3 DNA: TGTGCTAGTGGTTTATTTCCGGGGACTGCCTATGGCTACACCTTC
clone size: .; J gene: TRBJ2-7; V gene: TRBV11-2; D gene: TRBD2; CDR3 protein: CASSLDIAGGSLSYEQYF; CDR3 DNA: TGTGCCAGCAGCTTAGATATAGCGGGGGGCTCGCTTTCCTACGAGCAGTACTTC
clone size: .; J gene: TRBJ2-4; V gene: TRBV11-2; D gene: TRBD1; CDR3 protein: CASSPRTGIIAKNIQYF; CDR3 DNA: TGTGCCAGCAGCCCCAGGACAGGGATTATAGCCAAAAACATTCAGTACTTC
clone size: .; J gene: TRBJ1-2; V gene: TRBV19; D gene: TRBD1; CDR3 protein: CASTDRGRNGYTF; CDR3 DNA: TGTGCCAGTACCGACAGGGGGCGAAATGGCTACACCTTC
clone size: .; J gene: TRBJ1-6; V gene: TRBV4-3; D gene: .; CDR3 protein: CASSQDEDSPLHF; CDR3 DNA: TGCGCCAGCAGCCAAGATGAGGACTCACCCCTCCACTTT
clone size: .; J gene: TRBJ1-1; V gene: TRBV29-1; D gene: TRBD1; CDR3 protein: CSVRQGALTEAFF; CDR3 DNA: TGCAGCGTTCGACAGGGGGCGCTTACTGAAGCTTTCTTT
clone size: .; J gene: TRBJ1-5; V gene: TRBV7-2; D gene: .; CDR3 protein: CASSLDGSGQPQHF; CDR3 DNA: TGTGCCAGCAGCTTAGATGGGAGCGGTCAGCCCCAGCATTTT
clone size: .; J gene: TRBJ2-1; V gene: TRBV9; D gene: .; CDR3 protein: CASSVGGGAYNEQFF; CDR3 DNA: TGTGCCAGCAGCGTAGGCGGGGGCGCCTACAATGAGCAGTTCTTC
clone size: .; J gene: TRBJ2-5; V gene: TRBV5-1; D gene: .; CDR3 protein: CASSLVGPETQYF; CDR3 DNA: TGCGCCAGCAGCTTGGTGGGGCCTGAGACCCAGTACTTC
clone size: .; J gene: TRBJ2-7; V gene: TRBV5-1; D gene: TRBD1; CDR3 protein: CASSKGQGIEQYF; CDR3 DNA: TGCGCCAGCAGCAAGGGACAGGGGATCGAGCAGTACTTC
clone size: few; J gene: TRBJ1-1; V gene: TRBV7-3; D gene: .; CDR3 protein: CASSPGQGTEAFF; CDR3 DNA: TGTGCCAGCAGCCCCGGGCAGGGCACTGAAGCTTTCTTT
clone size: once; J gene: TRBJ1-5; V gene: TRBV2; D gene: .; CDR3 protein: CASSDRSAGQPQHF; CDR3 DNA: TGTGCCAGCAGTGATAGGTCAGCGGGTCAGCCCCAGCATTTT
clone size: .; J gene: TRBJ1-6; V gene: TRBV29-1; D gene: .; CDR3 protein: CSVDNGLPQGLNSPLHF; CDR3 DNA: TGCAGCGTTGACAACGGCCTACCCCAGGGGTTAAATTCACCCCTCCACTTT
clone size: .; J gene: TRBJ2-2; V gene: TRBV12-3/TRBV12-4; D gene: .; CDR3 protein: CANALQNTGELFF; CDR3 DNA: TGTGCCAACGCCTTACAGAACACCGGGGAGCTGTTTTTT